These 10 T cell receptor beta chains share one sample of origin, sequenced in a study of T cell changes during pregnancy in multiple sclerosis (dated by TCRdb to the late 2010s). The method was the immunoSEQ multiplex PCR assay. Not all clones reach the TCRdb copy of this immuneACCESS table, which keeps in-frame sequences only. Checked studies attribute under half of the gap to unresolved V genes and leave the rest unexplained. Present in this sample are 70,000 to 100,000 clones, 90% to 95% of which were seen just once. Together, the top ten hold approximately 4.7% of the sample. The sequenced sample was peripheral blood, obtained in the first trimester of pregnancy. The receptor source for this set is a female donor with multiple sclerosis, enrolled in a pregnancy study.

The chain uses TRBV15 and TRBJ1-6; 7 nucleotides agree with TRBD1. V was clipped by 8 bases and J by 7 bases; unmatched bases: 5. In germline, CDR1 is LNHNV, CDR2 YYDKDF (reference sequence). This CDR3 is 13 amino acids long. The CDR3 bases are TGTGCCACCTCGGGACAGCTCAATTCACCCCTCCACTTT. It yields the protein CATSGQLNSPLHF.

This chain uses TRBV6-5 with TRBJ1-2, with D maybe TRBD1 (6 bases). Trimming removed 0 bases at V and 3 bases at J, with 11 bases between. This CDR3 has 15 residues. CDR1 and CDR2 from the germline V gene are MNHEY and SVGAGI. The CDR3 reads CASSYSRTAYYGYTF. The DNA for the CDR3 is TGTGCCAGCAGTTACTCCAGGACAGCGTACTATGGCTACACCTTC.

This clone was recorded a few times. The chain links TRBV7-3 to TRBJ2-2; D not certain. Trimming removed 0 bases at V and 4 bases at J, with 15 bases between. The germline V gene has CDR1 SGHTA and CDR2 FQGTGA. CDR3 length: 17 residues. This chain's CDR3 is CASSLTPPVLGTGELFF. For the CDR3, the DNA is TGTGCCAGCAGCTTAACGCCCCCGGTCCTAGGCACCGGGGAGCTGTTTTTT. The entire variable domain, with the rest obtained from reference TRBV7-3 and TRBJ2-2, is as follows: GAGVSQTPSNKVTEKGKYVELRCDPISGHTALYWYRQSLGQGPEFLIYFQGTGAADDSGLPNDRFFAVRPEGSVSTLKIQRTERGDSAVYLCASSLTPPVLGTGELFFGEGSRLTVL.

This clone was seen only once. V is TRBV13 and J is TRBJ1-1; 10 bases match TRBD1. J was trimmed by 0 bases and V by 4 bases; bases with no gene match: 8. Looked up from germline, CDR1 is PRHDT and CDR2 is FYEKMQ (reference sequence). CDR3 length: 17 amino acids. The CDR3 region is CASSSFGQGGLNTEAFF. The CDR3 DNA follows: TGTGCCAGCAGCTCCTTCGGACAGGGGGGCCTGAACACTGAAGCTTTCTTT.

This clone came up once. Other nucleotide sequences from this sample produce the same CDR3. This chain uses TRBV29-1 with TRBJ1-1; D gene uncertain. CDR3 size: 11 residues. V lost 5 bases, J lost 4 bases, and 8 bases lay in between. Germline values: CDR1 SQVTM, CDR2 ANQGSEA. CDR3 sequence: CSVLEVTEAFF. For the CDR3, the DNA is TGCAGCGTTCTAGAGGTCACTGAAGCTTTCTTT.

The rearrangement links TRBV27 to TRBJ2-1; TRBD2 matches 9 bases. The CDR3 loop spans 14 amino acids. Germline values: CDR1 MNHEY, CDR2 SMNVEV (reference sequence). Trimming removed 3 bases from V and 10 bases from J; junction bases left unmatched: 7. The DNA for the CDR3 is TGTGCCAGCAGTTTGGCGGGGGGGCTGAGAGAGCAGTTCTTC. Residues: CASSLAGGLREQFF.

The chain employs TRBV5-8 and TRBJ1-4; D ambiguous. Looked up from germline, CDR1 is SGHTS and CDR2 is YDEGEE. V was cut by 4 bases and J by 10 bases, with 17 bases left in between. The CDR3 consists of 14 residues. As DNA, the CDR3 is TGTGCCAGCAGCCCTCACCCCCCGGGATCAAAACTGTTTTTT. Protein sequence: CASSPHPPGSKLFF.

This clone has a single count. This chain connects TRBV19 to TRBJ2-1, with D possibly matching TRBD1 (5 bases). Germline V gives CDR1 LNHDA, CDR2 SQIVND (reference sequence). CDR3 length equals 16 residues. Trimming removed 5 bases from V and 9 bases from J, with 23 bases in between. CDR3 DNA sequence: TGTGCCAGTAGTCTTACTAACAGGTATTCTGATACTGAGCAGTTCTTC. It encodes CASSLTNRYSDTEQFF.

Regarding this clone: The same CDR3 arises from other DNA sequences in this sample as well. J is TRBJ1-3 and V is TRBV5-1, with 8 bases lining up with TRBD1. In germline, CDR1 is SGHRS, CDR2 YFSETQ. J lost 1 base, V lost 2 bases, and 2 bases had no gene match. This CDR3 comprises 15 residues. The CDR3: CASSLQGGSGNTIYF. The CDR3 coding sequence is TGCGCCAGCAGCTTACAGGGGGGGTCTGGAAACACCATATATTTT.

The rearrangement links TRBV2 to TRBJ1-6, with 7 bases lining up with TRBD1. V shed 7 bases, J shed 5 bases, and the junction held 11 bases outside the gene matches. The CDR3 is made up of 16 amino acids. From germline, CDR1 is SNHLY and CDR2 FYNNEI. This CDR3 reads CASNVATGKNNSPLHF. In nucleotides, the CDR3 is TGTGCCAGCAATGTAGCGACAGGGAAAAATAATTCACCCCTCCACTTT. Filled out from reference TRBV2 and TRBJ1-6, the complete variable domain reads EPEVTQTPSHQVTQMGQEVILRCVPISNHLYFYWYRQILGQKVEFLVSFYNNEISEKSEIFDDQFSVERPDGSNFTLKIRSTKLEDSAMYFCASNVATGKNNSPLHFGNGTRLTVT.